The 10 T cell receptor beta chains presented below share a single source sample, sequenced in a study of T-cell reconstitution after alpha-beta-depleted transplantation in children. The TCRbeta library was prepared with unique molecular identifiers. TCRdb reprocessed the PCR reads via MiXCR and lists one record per CDR3 protein. The sample holds under 300,000 distinct CDR3 sequences, approximately 9.9% seen once. The sample here was PBMCs from the stem cell graft donor, taken from the stem cell graft. The receptor source for this set is a human donor who donated a stem cell graft to a child with SCID.

This clonotype showed up many times. The rearrangement links TRBV5-1 to TRBJ2-3; D not resolved. Between the trimmed V and J ends, which lost 0 bases and 2 bases, there was a span of 7 bases. The CDR3 spans 14 residues. Germline CDR1 reads SGHRS; CDR2 reads YFSETQ. CDR3: CASSLDGYTDTQYF. In DNA, the CDR3 is TGCGCCAGCAGCTTGGACGGCTACACAGATACGCAGTATTTT.

This clonotype was seen at least ten times. The V gene is TRBV7-8, the J gene TRBJ2-5, with 9 bases matching TRBD1. CDR3 length: 15 residues. Trimming took 5 bases from V and 5 from J; bases not matched to a gene: 9. CDR1 and CDR2 from the germline V gene are SGHVS and FQNEAQ. The CDR3 sequence: CASSPGTGTTETQYF. In DNA form, the CDR3 reads TGTGCCAGCAGCCCAGGGACAGGGACTACGGAGACCCAGTACTTC.

This clonotype was observed many times. The chain is built from TRBV5-6 and TRBJ2-5; TRBD2 matches at 8 bases. The V and J ends lost 3 bases and 4 bases, in that order; junction bases with no gene match: 14. The V gene's germline CDR1 is SGHDT and CDR2 YYEEEE. There are 17 residues in the CDR3. As DNA, the CDR3 is TGTGCCAGCAGCTATGACATAGGCGGGGGGCCAATAGAGACCCAGTACTTC. Translated, it gives CASSYDIGGGPIETQYF. Together with reference TRBV5-6 and TRBJ2-5, the CDR3 gives the full variable domain: DAGVTQSPTHLIKTRGQQVTLRCSPKSGHDTVSWYQQALGQGPQFIFQYYEEEERQRGNFPDRFSGHQFPNYSSELNVNALLLGDSALYLCASSYDIGGGPIETQYFGPGTRLLVL.

A word on this clonotype: Given a much more abundant clone one base away, this may be a read error. The chain recombines TRBV29-1 with TRBJ2-3, with D unclear. Germline CDR1 and CDR2: SQVTM and ANQGSEA. V was clipped by 7 bases and J by 4 bases, with 15 bases between them. There are 13 residues in the CDR3. For the CDR3, the DNA is TGCAGCGCCCATCCACGACAATCAGATACGCAGTATTTT. Translation: CSAHPRQSDTQYF.

Concerning this clonotype: A much bigger clone sits one base away, suggesting this may be a read error. The rearrangement links TRBV20-1 to TRBJ1-1; the D is unclear. The germline CDR1 and CDR2 sequences are DFQATT and SNEGSKA (reference sequence). The CDR3 covers 12 residues. Trimming pared 1 base from V and 7 bases from J, leaving 10 bases between. CDR3 bases: TGCAGTGCTAGAGTCTCCGAAAGTGAAGCTTTCTTT. Residues: CSARVSESEAFF.

This clonotype was observed many times. The V gene is TRBV13, the J gene TRBJ2-2; the D is unclear. Germline CDR1 is PRHDT and CDR2 is FYEKMQ (reference sequence). Trimming left V 5 bases short and J 0 bases short, with 13 bases between. The CDR3 sequence is 16 residues long. The CDR3 DNA sequence: TGTGCCAGCAGCCAACGAGGTCACGCGAACACCGGGGAGCTGTTTTTT. Residues: CASSQRGHANTGELFF.

In the case of this clonotype: This sequence may be a read error, since a much larger clone differs from it by one base. The chain carries TRBV12-3 or TRBV12-4 and TRBJ2-7; a weak D match, TRBD2 (5 bases). Trimming cost V 8 bases and J 1 base, with 15 bases left between them. This CDR3 spans 14 amino acids. CDR3: CASAPPGGSYEQYF. CDR3 DNA sequence: TGTGCCAGCGCCCCTCCAGGCGGGTCCTACGAGCAGTACTTC.

This clonotype was observed many times. V gene TRBV20-1 combines with J gene TRBJ2-2, with 7 bases aligning to TRBD2. V trimming: 2 bases; J trimming: 0 bases; junction bases outside the gene matches: 6. The CDR3 runs to 16 residues. Germline-derived CDR1 and CDR2 are DFQATT and SNEGSKA (reference sequence). CDR3 protein: CSARPTSRANTGELFF. CDR3 DNA sequence: TGCAGTGCTAGACCGACTAGCCGGGCGAACACCGGGGAGCTGTTTTTT.

This clonotype was detected ten times or more. V is TRBV20-1 and J is TRBJ1-2; no definite D call. V lost 2 bases to trimming and J lost 0 bases, with 10 bases between them. This CDR3 has 14 amino acids. The germline V gene has CDR1 DFQATT and CDR2 SNEGSKA (reference sequence). Here the CDR3 DNA reads TGCAGTGCTAGAAAGCCAGGAACTAACTATGGCTACACCTTC. Residues: CSARKPGTNYGYTF.

This clonotype was detected ten times or more. The chain couples TRBV5-1 to TRBJ2-1, with TRBD2 matching 7 bases. The V and J ends lost 0 bases and 2 bases, in that order; junction bases with no gene match: 5. From germline, CDR1 is SGHRS and CDR2 YFSETQ. The CDR3 runs to 16 residues. The CDR3 sequence is CASSLDGGIPYNEQFF. The CDR3 nucleotides read TGCGCCAGCAGCTTGGACGGGGGGATCCCCTACAATGAGCAGTTCTTC.